The entry below describes one T cell receptor (beta chain). The ends lost 4 bases at V and 1 base at J; junction bases unmatched: 11. The CDR3 has 17 amino acids. CDR1 is SGHVS and CDR2 is FQNEAQ in the germline V gene. This entry belongs to a study of blood T cell repertoires in COVID-19. Produced via immunoSEQ multiplex PCR; TCRdb's table is partial and in-frame only. This table holds under 250,000 clones, 75% to 90% found once. This chain connects TRBV7-8 to TRBJ2-7; the match to TRBD2 covers 9 bases. The source is a woman in her sixties or seventies with COVID-19, enrolled during active disease. Sequenced: peripheral blood. The DNA for the CDR3 is TGTGCCAGCAGCTGGGTATCTGGCCTAGCGGGATCCTACGAGCAGTACTTC. Protein: CASSWVSGLAGSYEQYF.